One sample yielded the 19 T cell receptor beta chains listed below, sequenced in a study of siplizumab effects on memory and regulatory T cells. Assay used: immunoSEQ multiplex PCR; TCRdb lists only in-frame clones, some missing. The table shows 120,000 or so clones, with roughly 92% occurring only once. Source material: CD4+ T cells sorted from blood. The receptor set was obtained from a human donor in good health.

Here the CDR3 reads CAINHRETNTGELFF. CDR3 bases: TGTGCCATCAACCACAGGGAAACGAACACCGGGGAGCTGTTTTTT. The chain carries TRBV10-3 and TRBJ2-2; maybe TRBD1 (6 bases). This CDR3 region has 15 residues. The germline gives CDR1 ENHRY, CDR2 SYGVKD. The germline V and J ends were trimmed by 7 bases and 0 bases, with 12 bases remaining between them.

This clone has only one observation. The rearrangement joins TRBV5-1 to TRBJ2-5; 7 bases are a match to TRBD1. The CDR3 is made up of 14 amino acids. Germline V gene lookup returns CDR1 SGHRS and CDR2 YFSETQ. The junction had 6 bases not matched to a gene; V was cut back by 4 bases and J by 3 bases. CDR3 sequence reads: CASSGGQLKETQYF. The CDR3 nucleotides are TGCGCCAGCAGCGGGGGACAGCTAAAAGAGACCCAGTACTTC.

The genes are TRBV2 and TRBJ2-3; D ambiguous. Trimming stripped 5 bases from V and 4 bases from J, with 4 bases between. CDR1 SNHLY and CDR2 FYNNEI come from the germline V gene. The length of the CDR3 is 11 residues. The CDR3 nucleotides read TGTGCCAGCAGTTATGCAGATACGCAGTATTTT. Translation: CASSYADTQYF.

The chain carries TRBV2 and TRBJ2-7; 9 bases agree with TRBD2. The CDR3 runs to 15 residues. J was trimmed by 5 bases and V by 2 bases; bases with no gene match: 7. The germline CDR1 and CDR2 sequences are SNHLY and FYNNEI. CDR3 bases: TGTGCCAGCAGTGAAAGGTGGCTAGCGGGACACGAGCAGTACTTC. It specifies CASSERWLAGHEQYF.

The chain employs TRBV6-5 and TRBJ2-1; no definite D call. This CDR3 has 13 amino acids. V was pared by 4 bases and J by 4 bases, with 8 bases between. Germline CDR1 and CDR2: MNHEY and SVGAGI. The CDR3 coding sequence is TGTGCCAGCAGTTCCGACTCATACAATGAGCAGTTCTTC. Amino acid sequence: CASSSDSYNEQFF.

J is TRBJ2-1 and V is TRBV5-6; TRBD2 matches at 8 bases. CDR3 length: 13 amino acids. In germline, CDR1 is SGHDT, CDR2 YYEEEE. Germline trimming cut 2 bases from V and 12 bases from J; bases unmatched to any gene: 7. The CDR3 sequence: CASSFTGTSLQFF. CDR3 DNA sequence: TGTGCCAGCAGCTTCACCGGGACTAGTCTGCAGTTCTTC.

V is TRBV11-2 and J is TRBJ2-7, with D tentatively TRBD1 or TRBD2 (5 bases each). CDR1 SGHAT and CDR2 FQNNGV come from the germline V gene. V lost 5 bases and J 5 bases, leaving 19 bases between the germline ends. The CDR3 is 15 residues long. CDR3 DNA sequence: TGTGCCAGCAGCCCTCTTAAGGGGAGTTTGGACGAGCAGTACTTC. As protein: CASSPLKGSLDEQYF.

The chain carries TRBV19 and TRBJ1-2; 11 bases agree with TRBD1. The junction had 12 bases not matched to a gene; V was cut back by 5 bases and J by 7 bases. The length of the CDR3 is 16 residues. CDR1 and CDR2 from the germline V gene are LNHDA and SQIVND (reference sequence). Here the CDR3 DNA reads TGTGCCAGTAGTCCTGCGGGACAGGGGGTCATAGGTGGCTACACCTTC. Translation: CASSPAGQGVIGGYTF. The entire variable domain, with the rest obtained from reference TRBV19 and TRBJ1-2, is as follows: DGGITQSPKYLFRKEGQNVTLSCEQNLNHDAMYWYRQDPGQGLRLIYYSQIVNDFQKGDIAEGYSVSREKKESFPLTVTSAQKNPTAFYLCASSPAGQGVIGGYTFGSGTRLTVV.

This clone was detected only a few times. The chain has TRBV6-5 and TRBJ1-6; D unclear. With 1 base removed from V and 10 bases from J, the gap between germline ends came to 11 bases. Germline-derived CDR1 and CDR2 are MNHEY and SVGAGI. CDR3 size: 14 residues. The CDR3 spells CASSYLEGGSPLHF. CDR3 sequence (DNA): TGTGCCAGCAGTTACTTGGAGGGAGGGTCACCCCTCCACTTT.

The chain employs TRBV5-6 and TRBJ1-6; D call uncertain. Germline V lookup: CDR1 SGHDT, CDR2 YYEEEE. V was shortened by 0 bases and J by 9 bases, with 10 bases between the two germline ends. The CDR3 covers 14 residues. CDR3 DNA: TGTGCCAGCAGCTTGGGTCCAGCCCCTTCACCCCTCCACTTT. Protein: CASSLGPAPSPLHF. The variable domain in full, with the rest retrieved from reference TRBV5-6 and TRBJ1-6, is DAGVTQSPTHLIKTRGQQVTLRCSPKSGHDTVSWYQQALGQGPQFIFQYYEEEERQRGNFPDRFSGHQFPNYSSELNVNALLLGDSALYLCASSLGPAPSPLHFGNGTRLTVT.

The chain is built from TRBV5-4 and TRBJ2-2; D possibly corresponds to TRBD2 (6 bases). The germline V gene encodes CDR1 SGHNT and CDR2 YYREEE (reference sequence). CDR3 length: 17 residues. Trimming stripped 4 bases from V and 3 bases from J, with 19 bases between. CDR3 sequence (DNA): TGTGCCAGCAGCCAGAGCAGTGGGGACTCCCACACCGGGGAGCTGTTTTTT. Translated: CASSQSSGDSHTGELFF.

The chain uses TRBV4-1 and TRBJ1-5; D may be TRBD1 (6 bases). The CDR3 spans 16 residues. V was clipped by 0 bases and J by 1 base, with 10 bases between them. Germline V gene lookup returns CDR1 MGHRA and CDR2 YSYEKL. CDR3 DNA: TGCGCCAGCAGCCAAGAAGGGGGGGGAAGCAATCAGCCCCAGCATTTT. Its translation is CASSQEGGGSNQPQHF.

V gene TRBV28 combines with J gene TRBJ1-6; maybe TRBD1 (6 bases). Germline V gene lookup returns CDR1 MDHEN and CDR2 SYDVKM. Trimming cost V 8 bases and J 6 bases, with 11 bases left between them. CDR3 length: 13 amino acids. The CDR3 loop is CASEGGGNSPLHF. The CDR3 DNA reads as TGTGCCAGCGAGGGGGGTGGTAATTCACCCCTCCACTTT. The entire variable domain, with the rest obtained from reference TRBV28 and TRBJ1-6, is as follows: DVKVTQSSRYLVKRTGEKVFLECVQDMDHENMFWYRQDPGLGLRLIYFSYDVKMKEKGDIPEGYSVSREKKERFSLILESASTNQTSMYLCASEGGGNSPLHFGNGTRLTVT.

The V and J genes are TRBV5-1 and TRBJ1-5, with D possibly TRBD1 on 6 matching bases. Trimming took off 0 bases at V and 9 bases at J, with 7 bases between the two ends. The length of the CDR3 is 12 residues. Germline V gene lookup returns CDR1 SGHRS and CDR2 YFSETQ. CDR3 DNA: TGCGCCAGCAGCTTGGAGGGGGGGCCCCAGCATTTT. Protein product: CASSLEGGPQHF.

This clone appeared a few times. The rearrangement uses TRBV30 and TRBJ1-4, with 7 bases aligning to TRBD1. The CDR3 has 12 residues. Unmatched junction bases numbered 7, after V lost 8 bases and J lost 7 bases. The germline gives CDR1 GTSNPN, CDR2 SVGIG (reference sequence). CDR3 in amino acids: CATDRVGEKLFF. The DNA for the CDR3 is TGTGCCACAGACAGGGTTGGTGAAAAACTGTTTTTT.

V is TRBV7-9 and J is TRBJ1-5; TRBD1 is a possible D gene (5 bases). Looked up from germline, CDR1 is SEHNR and CDR2 is FQNEAQ (reference sequence). Trimming took 4 bases from V and 1 from J, leaving 14 bases between them. The CDR3 covers 16 residues. The DNA for the CDR3 is TGTGCCAGCAGCTCTGGGGCGGGGAAGAGCAATCAGCCCCAGCATTTT. It translates to CASSSGAGKSNQPQHF.

The rearrangement joins TRBV28 to TRBJ1-1; no firm D call. This CDR3 spans 11 amino acids. Trimming cost V 11 bases and J 3 bases, with 10 bases left between them. Germline loops: CDR1 MDHEN, CDR2 SYDVKM. The CDR3 here is CAGSRDTEAFF. The CDR3 bases are TGTGCCGGATCCCGGGACACTGAAGCTTTCTTT.

This clone is a singleton in its sample. The gene calls are TRBV5-8 and TRBJ1-1; D perhaps matches TRBD1 (5 bases). Deletions cut 3 bases from V and 1 base from J, with 7 bases between. The CDR3 extends over 13 amino acids. Per germline, CDR1 SGHTS and CDR2 YDEGEE. The CDR3 bases are TGTGCCAGCAGCTACACAGGGAACACTGAAGCTTTCTTT. This translates into CASSYTGNTEAFF.

In this sample, this clone turned up once. The chain is built from TRBV27 and TRBJ1-2; 9 nucleotides agree with TRBD1. The J segment lost 5 bases and the V segment lost 7 bases, leaving 8 bases of the junction unmatched. The CDR3 extends over 14 amino acids. Germline values: CDR1 MNHEY, CDR2 SMNVEV (reference sequence). CDR3 bases: TGTGCCAGCACTGACCGGACAGGGGCTTATGGCTACACCTTC. Protein: CASTDRTGAYGYTF.